Listed below are T cell receptor beta chains from one sample, sequenced in a study of blood T cell repertoires in COVID-19. The repertoire was sequenced with immunoSEQ multiplex PCR; TCRdb's copy has only in-frame clones and lacks some. The table lists 150,000 to 200,000 clones, approximately 86% of them singletons. The sequenced sample consisted of peripheral blood. The receptors here all came from a man in his sixties or seventies with acute or convalescent COVID-19. The CDR3 runs from the conserved cysteine through the conserved F or W. The D gene is left open where the match is weak. Clone sizes are given selectively: once, few, many, or a class where the clone is expanded.

abundance,v_gene,j_gene,d_gene,CDR3nt,CDR3aa
NA,TRBV6-5,TRBJ2-7,TRBD2,TGTGCCAGCAGTTTCGGACGGGAGGCCTACGAGCAGTACTTC,CASSFGREAYEQYF
NA,TRBV5-1,TRBJ2-2,TRBD1,TGCGCCAGCAGCTTTTTCAGGGGGCAGAGCGGGGAGCTGTTTTTT,CASSFFRGQSGELFF
NA,TRBV5-4,TRBJ2-4,NA,TGTGCCAGCAGCTTCCCGGGGGGCCGGGACATTCAGTACTTC,CASSFPGGRDIQYF
NA,TRBV27,TRBJ1-5,NA,TGTGCCAGCAGTTTTGATGGGAGCCAGCCCCAGCATTTT,CASSFDGSQPQHF
NA,TRBV2,TRBJ1-6,TRBD1,TGTGCCGGGGGGACAGGGGGCTATAATTCACCCCTCCACTTT,CAGGTGGYNSPLHF
once,TRBV6-5,TRBJ2-7,NA,TGTGCCAGCAGCTTCAACCGTTGGGGGGACGAGCAGTACTTC,CASSFNRWGDEQYF
NA,TRBV27,TRBJ1-4,TRBD1,TGTGCCAGCAGTTTATCCCGACAGGGGTCTAATGAAAAACTGTTTTTT,CASSLSRQGSNEKLFF
NA,TRBV6-5,TRBJ1-3,TRBD1,TGTGCCAGCACTAGGGGGACAGGGCCCGGAAACACCATATATTTT,CASTRGTGPGNTIYF
once,TRBV28,TRBJ1-2,NA,TGTGCCAGCAGTTTACCTCACAGGGTTGGCTACACCTTC,CASSLPHRVGYTF
NA,TRBV5-1,TRBJ2-7,NA,TGCGCCAGCAGCACGACAGCAGGGACCTACGAGCAGTACTTC,CASSTTAGTYEQYF
NA,TRBV12-3/TRBV12-4,TRBJ1-2,TRBD1,TGTGCCAGCAGTCCCCGGACAGGGAATGGCTACACCTTC,CASSPRTGNGYTF
NA,TRBV3-1/TRBV3-2,TRBJ1-2,TRBD1,TGTGCCAGCAGCCAAGATCCCCTGGACAGGGGGATGGTGGGCGGCTACACCTTC,CASSQDPLDRGMVGGYTF
NA,TRBV19,TRBJ2-5,NA,TGTGCCAGTAGTATGAGAGGGATAGAGACCCAGTACTTC,CASSMRGIETQYF
NA,TRBV10-1,TRBJ2-5,TRBD2,TGCGCCAGTGGTGGGACTAGCTACGAGACCCAGTACTTC,CASGGTSYETQYF
once,TRBV29-1,TRBJ2-3,NA,TGCAGCGTTGAATTTACGTCGGGTAATACGCAGTATTTT,CSVEFTSGNTQYF
NA,TRBV9,TRBJ2-7,TRBD1,TGTGCCAGCAGCGTAGGGACAGGGCCCCCCTACGAGCAGTACTTC,CASSVGTGPPYEQYF
NA,TRBV7-9,TRBJ1-4,TRBD1,TGTGCCAGCAGCTTAGCCGGGACAGCGCTAGCTTTT,CASSLAGTALAF
NA,TRBV7-3,TRBJ2-6,NA,TGTGCCAGCGGGACTGGAGGTGGGGCCAACGTCCTGACTTTC,CASGTGGGANVLTF
NA,TRBV15,TRBJ2-1,NA,TGTGCCACCAGCTCGGGGTACAATGAGCAGTTCTTC,CATSSGYNEQFF
NA,TRBV4-1,TRBJ1-5,TRBD1,TGCGCCAGCAGCCTACGGACAGGGGGCGTTCAGCCCCAGCATTTT,CASSLRTGGVQPQHF
NA,TRBV6-5,TRBJ2-7,NA,TGTGCCAGCAGGGCTAGAACTTACGAGCAGTACTTC,CASRARTYEQYF
NA,TRBV12-3/TRBV12-4,TRBJ2-5,NA,TGTGCCAGCAGTTTAAGAGGGCAAGAGACCCAGTACTTC,CASSLRGQETQYF
many,TRBV7-9,TRBJ1-2,TRBD1,TGTGCCAGCAGCTCCTTCCAGGGGGCGGTTGGCTACACCTTC,CASSSFQGAVGYTF
once,TRBV14,TRBJ2-7,NA,TGTGCCAGCAGCCAAACTCGTCACGAGCAGTACTTC,CASSQTRHEQYF
once,TRBV7-8,TRBJ2-3,TRBD2,TGTGCCAGCAGCGGGGGGACTAGCGGGACTCTCACAGATACGCAGTATTTT,CASSGGTSGTLTDTQYF
NA,TRBV11-2,TRBJ2-2,NA,TGTGCCAGCAGCTTAGATTCTTGGACTACCTTGAGCGGGGAGCTGTTTTTT,CASSLDSWTTLSGELFF
few,TRBV12-3/TRBV12-4,TRBJ1-2,TRBD1,TGTGCCAGCAGTCGACAGGGGGCGGTTGGCTACACCTTC,CASSRQGAVGYTF
NA,TRBV7-3,TRBJ1-4,TRBD1,TGTGCCAGCAGCCCCAAGGGACAGGGGGCTTGGGAAAAACTGTTTTTT,CASSPKGQGAWEKLFF
NA,TRBV6-5,TRBJ1-1,NA,TGTGCCAGCAGTTCAGACAGTTTGAACACTGAAGCTTTCTTT,CASSSDSLNTEAFF
NA,TRBV4-2,TRBJ2-7,NA,TGTGCCAGCAGCCAAAGAGGAGAGCAGTACTTC,CASSQRGEQYF
NA,TRBV3-1/TRBV3-2,TRBJ1-2,TRBD1,TGTGCCAGCAGCCAAGGCGGGGGGGGACAGGGGTTTTATGGCTACACCTTC,CASSQGGGGQGFYGYTF
NA,TRBV7-3,TRBJ1-1,TRBD1,TGTGCCAGCAGCCGACAGGGGGCAGGCACTGAAGCTTTCTTT,CASSRQGAGTEAFF
once,TRBV12-3/TRBV12-4,TRBJ1-4,NA,TGTGCCAGCAGTGGGACGGGAGCGGTAAAACTGTTTTTT,CASSGTGAVKLFF
NA,TRBV7-9,TRBJ2-3,TRBD1,TGTGCCAGCAGCTCTAATACAGGGGGCTATGACACAGATACGCAGTATTTT,CASSSNTGGYDTDTQYF
NA,TRBV5-8,TRBJ1-2,NA,TGTGCCAGCAGCCTGGATCCTCGGACAGACTCCTGGGCTGGCTACACCTTC,CASSLDPRTDSWAGYTF
NA,TRBV23-1,TRBJ2-7,TRBD2,TGCGCCAGCAGTCAATGGAGTAGCGGGAGCCCCGGGGGCGAGCAGTACTTC,CASSQWSSGSPGGEQYF
once,TRBV13,TRBJ2-1,TRBD2,TGTGCCAGCAGCTTACCTAGCGGGCCCTACAATGAGCAGTTCTTC,CASSLPSGPYNEQFF
NA,TRBV7-8,TRBJ1-5,NA,TGTGCCAGCAGCTTACCGGGTCACAATCAGCCCCAGCATTTT,CASSLPGHNQPQHF
NA,TRBV7-7,TRBJ2-7,NA,TGTGCTAGCAGTCCGCGTCAGGGGCGCCACGAGCAGTACTTC,CASSPRQGRHEQYF
NA,TRBV30,TRBJ1-6,NA,TGTGCCTGGAGTCGTTGGGGGGGCTTTAACAATTCACCCCTCCACTTT,CAWSRWGGFNNSPLHF
NA,TRBV18,TRBJ1-3,NA,TGTGCCAGCTCACCATCGACGGGGTCCTATTTT,CASSPSTGSYF
NA,TRBV3-1/TRBV3-2,TRBJ2-7,NA,TGTGCCAGCAGCTCTCGCGGGATGTACGAGCAGTACTTC,CASSSRGMYEQYF
NA,TRBV5-1,TRBJ2-4,NA,TGCGCCAGCAGCTTGGAAGGTTCCGGGGCCAAAAACATTCAGTACTTC,CASSLEGSGAKNIQYF
NA,TRBV20-1,TRBJ1-4,NA,TGCAGTGCTAGTCGACAGTCAAATGAAAAACTGTTTTTT,CSASRQSNEKLFF
NA,TRBV18,TRBJ2-5,TRBD2,TGTGCCAGCTCACCCCCGGGACTAGTGCAAGAGACCCAGTACTTC,CASSPPGLVQETQYF
NA,TRBV9,TRBJ2-7,NA,TGTGCCAGCAGTTCCTACTCCGGACAAACCTACGAGCAGTACTTC,CASSSYSGQTYEQYF
NA,TRBV6-1,TRBJ2-7,NA,TGTGCCAGCAGTGAATTGCCTGCGGTCGCGGAGCAGTACTTC,CASSELPAVAEQYF
NA,TRBV10-3,TRBJ2-2,TRBD2,TGTGCCATCAGTGTTGTACTAGCGGAGAACACCGGGGAGCTGTTTTTT,CAISVVLAENTGELFF
once,TRBV28,TRBJ2-7,TRBD1,TGTGCCAGCAGCTGGGACAGCTCCTACGAGCAGTACTTC,CASSWDSSYEQYF
NA,TRBV5-1,TRBJ2-1,TRBD2,TGCGCCAGCAGCCATGGACTAGCGGGAGGGTTCGGCAATGAGCAGTTCTTC,CASSHGLAGGFGNEQFF
NA,TRBV11-2,TRBJ1-4,TRBD1,TGTGCCAGCAGCTTATACCCGCAGGGGGCAAGGGAAAAACTGTTTTTT,CASSLYPQGAREKLFF
NA,TRBV5-1,TRBJ2-7,NA,TGCGCCAGCAGCTTGGAGAGCTTGGTCGGGATCGAGCAGTACTTC,CASSLESLVGIEQYF
NA,TRBV7-3,TRBJ1-4,NA,TGTGCCAGCAGCTTAGGTCCCGGGGATGAAAAACTGTTTTTT,CASSLGPGDEKLFF